The rows below give T cell receptor beta chains drawn from one sample of a study of T cell responses to AZD1222 COVID-19 vaccine. Libraries were prepared by immunoSEQ multiplex PCR; TCRdb keeps only in-frame clonotypes and omits some of them. The sample has 130,000 or so clones; approximately 93% are singletons. The sequences come from peripheral blood, collected on day 0 of MenACWY control vaccination. The origin of the receptors is an adult in good health. CDR3s include the opening cysteine and the closing phenylalanine or tryptophan. The D gene is left open where the match is weak. The size entry is marked missing in some rows and otherwise reads once, few, many or a size class.

j_call,d_call,clone_size,v_call,cdr3_nt,cdr3_aa
TRBJ1-5,TRBD1,NA,TRBV7-3,TGTGCCAGCAGCTCCACCGACAGGGTGCGAAATCAGCCCCAGCATTTT,CASSSTDRVRNQPQHF
TRBJ1-1,NA,NA,TRBV5-4,TGTGCCAGCAGCGTGGACGTGAACACTGAAGCTTTCTTT,CASSVDVNTEAFF
TRBJ1-5,TRBD1,NA,TRBV5-8,TGTGCCAGCAGCCTCCTGGACAGGGAGAGTCAGCCCCAGCATTTT,CASSLLDRESQPQHF
TRBJ2-1,NA,NA,TRBV5-1,TGCGCCAGCAGCTCGGGCGAGACAGGCCCCTACAATGAGCAGTTCTTC,CASSSGETGPYNEQFF
TRBJ1-6,NA,NA,TRBV19,TGTGCCAGTAGGGGCAGTGGCACTTCACCCCTCCACTTT,CASRGSGTSPLHF
TRBJ1-3,NA,NA,TRBV11-2,TGTGCCGGTAGTCCTGGAAACACCATATATTTT,CAGSPGNTIYF
TRBJ2-5,NA,NA,TRBV5-1,TGCGCCAGCAGGAGCACAGGGCAAGAGACCCAGTACTTC,CASRSTGQETQYF
TRBJ2-5,NA,NA,TRBV4-2,TGTGCCAGCAGCGGACGCTATCTAGCGAAAGAGACCCAGTACTTC,CASSGRYLAKETQYF
TRBJ1-1,NA,NA,TRBV9,TGTGCCAGCAGCGGACAGGAGCAGAACACTGAAGCTTTCTTT,CASSGQEQNTEAFF
TRBJ1-4,NA,NA,TRBV5-1,TGCGCCAGCAGCCTTGCCCAAGCAACTAATGAAAAACTGTTTTTT,CASSLAQATNEKLFF
TRBJ1-5,TRBD1,NA,TRBV18,TGTGCCAGCTCACCACCGGGACAGTTCAATCAGCCCCAGCATTTT,CASSPPGQFNQPQHF
TRBJ1-2,NA,NA,TRBV2,TGTGCCAGCAGTGAGATTGCCCTTTATGGCTACACCTTC,CASSEIALYGYTF
TRBJ2-7,NA,NA,TRBV29-1,TGCAGCGTTGAAAAGGGCTACGAGCAGTACTTC,CSVEKGYEQYF
TRBJ2-7,TRBD2,NA,TRBV5-5,TGTGCCAGCAGCTTGGGACTAGCGGGCGTCTACGAGCAGTACTTC,CASSLGLAGVYEQYF
TRBJ2-7,NA,NA,TRBV12-3/TRBV12-4,TGTGCCAGCACGGCAGACACCAACGAGCAGTACTTC,CASTADTNEQYF
TRBJ1-2,NA,NA,TRBV7-9,TGTGCCAGCAGCTTATTTGACGACCGAACTAACTATGGCTACACCTTC,CASSLFDDRTNYGYTF
TRBJ1-1,NA,NA,TRBV12-3/TRBV12-4,TGTGCCAGCAGTTTAGGGCTGAACACTGAAGCTTTCTTT,CASSLGLNTEAFF
TRBJ2-1,NA,NA,TRBV6-5,TGTGCCAGCAGTTATGTTTCCCCCGGGGACGAGCAGTTCTTC,CASSYVSPGDEQFF
TRBJ2-7,NA,NA,TRBV7-9,TGTGCCAGCGGGCCTGGTTTTGTGGGGACTTCGAGGGACGAGCAGTACTTC,CASGPGFVGTSRDEQYF
TRBJ2-1,NA,NA,TRBV5-1,TGCGCCAGCAGTCAACCCCTAGACTATGAGCAGTTCTTC,CASSQPLDYEQFF
TRBJ2-7,TRBD2,NA,TRBV7-2,TGTGCCAGCAGCTTAGCGGCGGGGGGCACAGTTTGGGAGCAGTACTTC,CASSLAAGGTVWEQYF
TRBJ2-5,TRBD2,once,TRBV7-3,TGTGCCAGCAGCTTAACGGGGGGGCAAGAGACCCAGTACTTC,CASSLTGGQETQYF
TRBJ2-7,NA,NA,TRBV28,TGTGCCAGCAGTTTGCTGATTAGTCGGGTGGACTGCGAGCAGTACTTC,CASSLLISRVDCEQYF
TRBJ2-7,NA,NA,TRBV28,TGTGCCAGCCGCTCGGAGGTGAGAGGCGAGCAGTACTTC,CASRSEVRGEQYF
TRBJ2-7,NA,NA,TRBV7-9,TGTGCCAGCAGCTTAAGCGAGACAACATACGAGCAGTACTTC,CASSLSETTYEQYF
TRBJ1-2,NA,once,TRBV19,TGTGCCAGTAGTATAGGGGAAGCGAGTGGCTACACCTTC,CASSIGEASGYTF
TRBJ1-3,NA,NA,TRBV5-5,TGTGCCAGCAGCCTTGGACCATCAAACACCATATATTTT,CASSLGPSNTIYF
TRBJ2-6,TRBD1,NA,TRBV10-3,TGTGCCATCAGCCAAGGACAGGGGGCCTCTGGGGCCAACGTCCTGACTTTC,CAISQGQGASGANVLTF
TRBJ1-6,TRBD1,NA,TRBV6-5,TGTGCCAGCAGTTATCGACAGGGAGACCTTTCACCCCTCCACTTT,CASSYRQGDLSPLHF
TRBJ2-7,NA,NA,TRBV5-6,TGTGCCAGCAGCTACCGGGACGGCCGTGCAGAGCAGTACTTC,CASSYRDGRAEQYF
TRBJ1-4,NA,few,TRBV15,TGTGCCACCAGCAGAGGGGGTACAGATGAAAAACTGTTTTTT,CATSRGGTDEKLFF
TRBJ1-2,TRBD1,NA,TRBV12-3/TRBV12-4,TGTGCCAGCGGCGGACAGGGGGCTCATGGCTACACCTTC,CASGGQGAHGYTF
TRBJ1-6,NA,once,TRBV5-4,TGTGCCAGCAGCTTGGCGGAGAATTCGGCTTCACCCCTCCACTTT,CASSLAENSASPLHF
TRBJ2-2,NA,NA,TRBV24-1,TGTGCCACCAGTGATTTTGTCGGGGAGCTGTTTTTT,CATSDFVGELFF
TRBJ2-7,NA,NA,TRBV6-5,TGTGCCAGCAGGAATAGCGGATCCTACGAGCAGTACTTC,CASRNSGSYEQYF
TRBJ1-2,NA,NA,TRBV7-9,TGTGCCAGCAGCCCAAACCGACAGCCCCTTTTTGGCTACACCTTC,CASSPNRQPLFGYTF
TRBJ1-4,TRBD1,NA,TRBV27,TGTGCCAGCAGTTTCGACAGGGGGAGTAGATCTAATGAAAAACTGTTTTTT,CASSFDRGSRSNEKLFF
TRBJ1-1,TRBD1,NA,TRBV19,TGTGCCAGTAGTCCCTCGCCATTATACAGGGGCACTGAAGCTTTCTTT,CASSPSPLYRGTEAFF
TRBJ1-3,NA,NA,TRBV7-9,TGTGCCAGCAGCTTCGCAGGGCGCGGAAACACCATATATTTT,CASSFAGRGNTIYF
TRBJ1-3,NA,NA,TRBV3-1/TRBV3-2,TGTGCCAGCAGCCAAGCCGCTCATCAGGGAAAAGGACCTGGAAACACCATATATTTT,CASSQAAHQGKGPGNTIYF
TRBJ2-7,NA,NA,TRBV6-1,TGTGCCAGCAGTGAAGGCGAGAGCTCCTACGAGCAGTACTTC,CASSEGESSYEQYF
TRBJ1-5,TRBD1,NA,TRBV10-2,TGCGCCAGCGGACAGGCGAATAGCAATCAGCCCCAGCATTTT,CASGQANSNQPQHF
TRBJ2-1,NA,NA,TRBV7-2,TGTGCGAGCGCTCACGGCTCCGGGCGGAATGAGCAGTTCTTC,CASAHGSGRNEQFF
TRBJ2-7,TRBD2,once,TRBV6-5,TGTGCCAGCAGACCCGGACTAGCGGGAGAATACGAGCAGTACTTC,CASRPGLAGEYEQYF
TRBJ2-1,NA,NA,TRBV11-3,TGTGCCAGCAGCCCCGGTGATGAGCAGTTCTTC,CASSPGDEQFF
TRBJ1-1,NA,once,TRBV19,TGTGCCAGTAGTATAGACGGATCCACTGAAGCTTTCTTT,CASSIDGSTEAFF
TRBJ1-5,NA,NA,TRBV19,TGTGCCAGCGGACGGAATCAGCCCCAGCATTTT,CASGRNQPQHF
TRBJ1-5,NA,NA,TRBV2,TGTGCCAGCAGTGCCGGGACGGGGCAGCCCCAGCATTTT,CASSAGTGQPQHF
TRBJ1-5,NA,NA,TRBV20-1,TGCAGTGCTAGTGGAGGGCGAGGACAGCCCCAGCATTTT,CSASGGRGQPQHF
TRBJ1-2,NA,NA,TRBV14,TGTGCCAGCAGCCAAGATGAACAGGGTGCCTCAGATGGCTACACCTTC,CASSQDEQGASDGYTF
TRBJ2-2,NA,NA,TRBV30,TGTGCCTGGAATATGGCAGGGGCCGGGGAGCTGTTTTTT,CAWNMAGAGELFF
TRBJ2-2,TRBD2,NA,TRBV3-1/TRBV3-2,TGTGCCAGCAGCCGACTAGCTCCCGGGGAGCTGTTTTTT,CASSRLAPGELFF
TRBJ2-5,TRBD2,NA,TRBV7-3,TGTGCCAGCAGCCAGAGCGGGAGCAATCAAGAGACCCAGTACTTC,CASSQSGSNQETQYF
TRBJ1-1,NA,NA,TRBV5-4,TGTGCCAGCACCATGGACGGACACACTGAAGCTTTCTTT,CASTMDGHTEAFF
TRBJ2-6,NA,NA,TRBV7-8,TGTGCCAGCAGCTTAGCCTTCAGCAACTCTGGGGCCAACGTCCTGACTTTC,CASSLAFSNSGANVLTF
TRBJ2-7,TRBD2,NA,TRBV7-8,TGTGCCAGCAGCGCCAGACTAGCGGGAGAGGGGGAGCAGTACTTC,CASSARLAGEGEQYF
TRBJ1-1,NA,NA,TRBV29-1,TGCAGCGTTGCTACGACAGCTAACACTGAAGCTTTCTTT,CSVATTANTEAFF
TRBJ1-6,NA,once,TRBV7-9,TGTGCCAGCAGCTTAGTCGGGTGGGGTATAGTTGATTCACCCCTCCACTTT,CASSLVGWGIVDSPLHF
TRBJ1-2,NA,NA,TRBV6-1,TGTGCCAGCAGTGAAGCACAGGGATTGTATGGCTACACCTTC,CASSEAQGLYGYTF